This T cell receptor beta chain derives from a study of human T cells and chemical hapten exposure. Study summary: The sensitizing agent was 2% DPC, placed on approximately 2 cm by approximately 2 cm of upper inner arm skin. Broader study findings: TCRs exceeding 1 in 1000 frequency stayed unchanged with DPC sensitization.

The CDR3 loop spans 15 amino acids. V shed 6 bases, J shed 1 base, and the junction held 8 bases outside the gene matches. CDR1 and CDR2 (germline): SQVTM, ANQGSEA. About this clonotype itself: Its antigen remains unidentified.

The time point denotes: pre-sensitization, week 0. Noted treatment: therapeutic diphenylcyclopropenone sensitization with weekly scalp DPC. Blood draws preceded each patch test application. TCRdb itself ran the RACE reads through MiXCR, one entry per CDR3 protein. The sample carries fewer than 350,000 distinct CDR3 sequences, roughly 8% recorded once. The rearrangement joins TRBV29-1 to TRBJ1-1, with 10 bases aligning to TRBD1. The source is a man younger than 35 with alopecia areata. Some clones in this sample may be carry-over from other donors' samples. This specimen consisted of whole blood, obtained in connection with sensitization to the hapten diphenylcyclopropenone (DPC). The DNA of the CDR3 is TGCAGCGTCGATGGGACAGGGGCGTCGAACACTGAAGCTTTCTTT. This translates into CSVDGTGASNTEAFF.